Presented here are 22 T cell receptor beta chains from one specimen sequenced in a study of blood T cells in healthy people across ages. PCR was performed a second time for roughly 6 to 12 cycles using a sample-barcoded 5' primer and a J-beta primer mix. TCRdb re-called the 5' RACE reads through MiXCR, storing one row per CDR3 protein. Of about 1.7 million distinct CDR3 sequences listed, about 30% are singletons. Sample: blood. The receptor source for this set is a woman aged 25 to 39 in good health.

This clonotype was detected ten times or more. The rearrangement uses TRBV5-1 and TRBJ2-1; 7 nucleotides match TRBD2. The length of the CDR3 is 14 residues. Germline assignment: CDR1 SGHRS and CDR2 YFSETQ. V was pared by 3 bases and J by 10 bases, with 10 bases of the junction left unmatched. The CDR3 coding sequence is TGCGCCAGCAGCTCCCATACTAGCGTGTGGGAGCAGTTCTTC. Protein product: CASSSHTSVWEQFF.

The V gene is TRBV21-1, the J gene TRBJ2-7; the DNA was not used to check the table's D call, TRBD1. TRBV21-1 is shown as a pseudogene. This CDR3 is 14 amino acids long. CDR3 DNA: TGTGCCAGCAGCGGCCGGGGCAGGGGGGACGAGCAGTACTTC. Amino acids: CASSGRGRGDEQYF.

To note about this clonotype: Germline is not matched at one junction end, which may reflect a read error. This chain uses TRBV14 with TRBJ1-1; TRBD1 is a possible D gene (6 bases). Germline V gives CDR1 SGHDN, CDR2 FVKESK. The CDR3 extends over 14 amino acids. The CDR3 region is CVSSQDPGATEAFF. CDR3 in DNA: TGTGTCAGCAGCCAAGATCCGGGGGCGACTGAAGCTTTCTTT.

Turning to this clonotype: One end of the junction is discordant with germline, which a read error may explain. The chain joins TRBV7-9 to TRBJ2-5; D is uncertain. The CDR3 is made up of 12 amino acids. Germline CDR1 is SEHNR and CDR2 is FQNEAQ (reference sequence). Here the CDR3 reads CASRRNQGTQYF. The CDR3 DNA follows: TGTGCCAGCCGACGGAACCAAGGGACCCAGTACTTC.

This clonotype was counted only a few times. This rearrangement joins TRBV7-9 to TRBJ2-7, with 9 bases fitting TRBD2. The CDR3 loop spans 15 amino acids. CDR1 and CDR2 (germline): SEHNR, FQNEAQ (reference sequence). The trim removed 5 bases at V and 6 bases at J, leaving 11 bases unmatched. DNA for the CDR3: TGTGCCAGCAGCCCTCCTAGCGGGACGTGGAGCGAGCAGTACTTC. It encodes CASSPPSGTWSEQYF.

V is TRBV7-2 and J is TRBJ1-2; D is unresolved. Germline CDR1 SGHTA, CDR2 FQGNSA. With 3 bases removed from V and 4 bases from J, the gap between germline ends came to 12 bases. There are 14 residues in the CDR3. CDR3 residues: CASSFKERPYGYTF. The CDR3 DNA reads TGTGCCAGCAGCTTCAAAGAAAGACCCTATGGCTACACCTTC.

CDR3 in DNA: TGTGCCAGCAGTCGGACAGGGGCCCGGAACACTGAAGCTTTCTTT. This codes for CASSRTGARNTEAFF. This chain uses TRBV27 with TRBJ1-1; 9 bases align to TRBD1. The V segment lost 5 bases and the J segment 1 base; nucleotides outside the gene matches: 5. The CDR3 spans 15 residues. Germline V gene lookup returns CDR1 MNHEY and CDR2 SMNVEV (reference sequence).

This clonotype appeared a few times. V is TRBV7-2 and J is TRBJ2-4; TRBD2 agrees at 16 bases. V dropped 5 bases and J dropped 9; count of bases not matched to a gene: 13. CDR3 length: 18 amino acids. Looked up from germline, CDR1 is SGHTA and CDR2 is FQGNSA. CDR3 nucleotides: TGTGCCAGCAGCCTGAATCCGGGACTAGCGGGAGGGCAAGGCATTCAGTACTTC. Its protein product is CASSLNPGLAGGQGIQYF.

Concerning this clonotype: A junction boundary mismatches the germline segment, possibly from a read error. CDR3 nucleotides: TGTGCCGGCAGCCCGCCGACAGGGAACACTGAAGCTTTCTTT. It codes for CAGSPPTGNTEAFF. The chain couples TRBV7-9 to TRBJ1-1; tentatively, D is TRBD1 (6 bases). CDR1 SEHNR and CDR2 FQNEAQ come from the germline V gene (reference sequence). The CDR3 runs 14 residues.

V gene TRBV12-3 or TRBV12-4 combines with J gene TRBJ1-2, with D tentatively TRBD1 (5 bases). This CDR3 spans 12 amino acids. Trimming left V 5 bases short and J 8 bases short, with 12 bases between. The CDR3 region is CASSDSPRGYTF. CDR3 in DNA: TGTGCCAGCAGTGACAGCCCGAGGGGCTACACCTTC.

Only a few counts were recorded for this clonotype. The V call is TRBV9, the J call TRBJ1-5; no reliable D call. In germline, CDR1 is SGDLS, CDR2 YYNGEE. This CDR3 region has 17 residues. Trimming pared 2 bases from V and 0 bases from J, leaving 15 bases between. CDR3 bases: TGTGCCAGCAGCGTGATTTGGTCAGTACATAGCAATCAGCCCCAGCATTTT. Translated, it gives CASSVIWSVHSNQPQHF.

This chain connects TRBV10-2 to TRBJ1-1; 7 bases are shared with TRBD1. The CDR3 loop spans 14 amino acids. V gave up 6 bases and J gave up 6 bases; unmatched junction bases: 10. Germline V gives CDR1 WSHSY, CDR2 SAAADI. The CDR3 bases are TGCGCCAGCAGAAAGGAACAGGGGAGGCCTGAAGCTTTCTTT. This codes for CASRKEQGRPEAFF.

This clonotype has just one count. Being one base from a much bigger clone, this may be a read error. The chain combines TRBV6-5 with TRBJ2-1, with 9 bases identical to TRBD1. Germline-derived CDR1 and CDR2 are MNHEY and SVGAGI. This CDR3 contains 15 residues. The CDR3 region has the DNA TGTGCCGGCAGTTACCGGGACAGGGTCTACAATGAGCAGTTCTTC. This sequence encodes CAGSYRDRVYNEQFF.

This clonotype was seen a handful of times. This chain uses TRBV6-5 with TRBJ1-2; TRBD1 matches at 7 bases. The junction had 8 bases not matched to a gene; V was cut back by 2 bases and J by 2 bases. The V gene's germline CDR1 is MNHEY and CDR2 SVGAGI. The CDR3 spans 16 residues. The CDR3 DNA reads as TGTGCCAGCAGTTACACAGCCGGGACAGAGAACTATGGCTACACCTTC. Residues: CASSYTAGTENYGYTF.

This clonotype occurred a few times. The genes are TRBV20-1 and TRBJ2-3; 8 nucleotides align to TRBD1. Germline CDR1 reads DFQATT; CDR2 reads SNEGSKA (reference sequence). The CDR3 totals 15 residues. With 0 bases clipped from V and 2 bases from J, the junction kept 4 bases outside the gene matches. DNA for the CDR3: TGCAGTGCTAGAGATCGACAGGGGATCACAGATACGCAGTATTTT. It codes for CSARDRQGITDTQYF.

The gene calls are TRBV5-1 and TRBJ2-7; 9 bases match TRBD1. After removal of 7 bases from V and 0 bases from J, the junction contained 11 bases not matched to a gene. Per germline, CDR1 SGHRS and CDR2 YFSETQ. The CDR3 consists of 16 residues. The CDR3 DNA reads TGCGCCAGCCAAACAGGGGGCACTGCGTTCTCCTACGAGCAGTACTTC. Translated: CASQTGGTAFSYEQYF.

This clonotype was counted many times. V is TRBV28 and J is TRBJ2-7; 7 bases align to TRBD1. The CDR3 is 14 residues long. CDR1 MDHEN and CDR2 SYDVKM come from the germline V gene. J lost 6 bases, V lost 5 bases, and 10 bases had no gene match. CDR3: CASSPPRGRVEQYF. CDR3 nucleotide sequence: TGTGCCAGCAGTCCCCCAAGGGGGCGCGTCGAGCAGTACTTC. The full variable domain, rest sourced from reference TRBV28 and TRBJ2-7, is DVKVTQSSRYLVKRTGEKVFLECVQDMDHENMFWYRQDPGLGLRLIYFSYDVKMKEKGDIPEGYSVSREKKERFSLILESASTNQTSMYLCASSPPRGRVEQYFGPGTRLTVT.

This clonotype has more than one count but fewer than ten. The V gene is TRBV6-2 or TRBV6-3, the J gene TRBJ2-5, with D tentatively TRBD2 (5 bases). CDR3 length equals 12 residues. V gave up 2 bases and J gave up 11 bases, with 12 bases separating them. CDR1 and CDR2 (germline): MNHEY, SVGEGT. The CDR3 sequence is CASSYGPREQYF. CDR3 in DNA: TGTGCCAGCAGTTACGGTCCTAGGGAGCAGTACTTC.

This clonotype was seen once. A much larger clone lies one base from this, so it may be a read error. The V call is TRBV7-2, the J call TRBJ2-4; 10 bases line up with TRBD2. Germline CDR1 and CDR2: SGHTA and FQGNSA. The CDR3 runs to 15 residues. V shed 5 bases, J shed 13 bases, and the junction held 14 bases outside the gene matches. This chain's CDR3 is CASSKSGGANNEQYF. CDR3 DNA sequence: TGTGCCAGCAGCAAAAGCGGGGGGGCAAACAATGAGCAGTACTTC.

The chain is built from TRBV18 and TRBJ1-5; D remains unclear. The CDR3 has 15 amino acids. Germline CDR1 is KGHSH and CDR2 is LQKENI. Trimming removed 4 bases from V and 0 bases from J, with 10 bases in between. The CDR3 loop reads CASSQDAFSNQPQHF. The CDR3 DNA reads TGTGCCAGCTCACAAGACGCTTTTAGCAATCAGCCCCAGCATTTT. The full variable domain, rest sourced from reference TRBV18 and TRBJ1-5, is NAGVMQNPRHLVRRRGQEARLRCSPMKGHSHVYWYRQLPEEGLKFMVYLQKENIIDESGMPKERFSAEFPKEGPSILRIQQVVRGDSAAYFCASSQDAFSNQPQHFGDGTRLSIL.

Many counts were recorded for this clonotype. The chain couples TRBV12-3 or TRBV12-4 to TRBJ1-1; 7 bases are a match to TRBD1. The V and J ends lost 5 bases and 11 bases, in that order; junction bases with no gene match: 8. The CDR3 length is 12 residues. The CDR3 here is CASSHRDSWAFF. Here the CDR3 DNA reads TGTGCCAGCAGTCACAGGGACAGTTGGGCTTTCTTT.

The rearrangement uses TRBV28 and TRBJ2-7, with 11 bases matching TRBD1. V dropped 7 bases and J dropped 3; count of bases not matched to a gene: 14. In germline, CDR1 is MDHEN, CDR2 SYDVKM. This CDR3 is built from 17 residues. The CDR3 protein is CASTAQGPGQGDYEQYF. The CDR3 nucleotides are TGTGCCAGCACAGCCCAAGGACCGGGACAGGGGGACTACGAGCAGTACTTC. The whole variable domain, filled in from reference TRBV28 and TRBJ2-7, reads DVKVTQSSRYLVKRTGEKVFLECVQDMDHENMFWYRQDPGLGLRLIYFSYDVKMKEKGDIPEGYSVSREKKERFSLILESASTNQTSMYLCASTAQGPGQGDYEQYFGPGTRLTVT.